This T cell receptor (beta chain) came from a study of OX40 agonist ivuxolimab in advanced cancers. At the level of the whole study: Ivuxolimab was a fully human IgG2 agonistic monoclonal antibody targeting the costimulatory receptor OX40 (CD134). Partial responses occurred in three dose-escalation patients, of whom one had hepatocellular carcinoma and two had cutaneous melanoma. Prior anti-PD-1, anti-PD-L1 or anti-CTLA-4 therapy was permitted, and checkpoint inhibitors had been received by around 39% of dose-escalation patients. Intravenous ivuxolimab was administered to patients every 2 weeks at six dose levels: 0.01, 0.1, 0.3, 1.5, 3 and 10 mg/kg. The paper covers the monotherapy dose-escalation part of the phase I ivuxolimab trial, which included N of about 56 patients. Among the roughly 54 dose-escalation patients, approximately 20 had hepatocellular carcinoma, 15 melanoma, 9 renal cell carcinoma and 9 head and neck cancer. Peripheral TCRbeta sequencing aimed to test whether ivuxolimab altered TCR sequence diversity and caused clonal T-cell expansion. In the dose-escalation cohort, 70% to 90% of patients were male, and the mean age was approximately 60 years with a range of 23 to 79.

As for this clone: Its antigen specificity is not known. Base-call qualities are not available, and no considerably larger clone is one nucleotide away.

The trial excluded patients who had a history of autoimmune disease or were on systemic immunosuppression. Peripheral blood for TCR sequencing was drawn from every dose cohort at baseline, at cycle 4 day 1 and at cycle 7 day 1. The samples were drawn from a first-in-human, open-label, multicenter phase I dose-escalation trial of ivuxolimab. The trial enrolled adults with locally advanced or metastatic head and neck squamous cell, hepatocellular, melanoma or renal cell carcinoma. Before TCR sequencing, CD4+ T cells and CD8+ T cells from peripheral blood were sorted into separate populations. Spanning cysteine to phenylalanine, the CDR3 consists of 15 amino acids. Of all the DNA, just the CDR3 is kept, 45 bases in frame from base 1. For CDR1 and CDR2, the germline V gene lists MNHEY and SVGAGI. The germline V and J ends show losses of 7 bases and 4 bases respectively, and no gene match explains 9 bases of the junction.

What the authors observed across the whole study: In partial responders in the 0.1-3.0 mg/kg groups, normalized peripheral clonal expansion was found to be among the lowest, especially among CD8+ T cells. Low levels of normalized T-cell clonal expansion were also seen in some patients who did not respond. Which antigens the clonally expanded peripheral T cells were specific for was not determined. At doses from 0.1 to 3.0 mg/kg, clonal expansion was seen in both CD4+ and CD8+ blood T cells between baseline and week 6. After ivuxolimab, more expanded clones were found on average in CD8+ T cells than in CD4+ T cells.

Genomic DNA was extracted from sorted cells for sequencing of the TCRbeta CDR3 region. The immunoSEQ Assay was used to sequence the TCRbeta CDR3 regions. TCRdb took this table from immuneACCESS and kept in-frame rearrangements with V and J called. Such tables lack part of the clones; where checked against another copy, unresolved V genes explain under half of the gap, and the rest is unexplained. The sample records under 80,000 clones, 85% of which are singletons. The ten largest clones take up about 4.1% of the sample. The sequence is built from TRBV6-5 and TRBJ2-7, with 11 middle bases fitting TRBD2. The source of this sequence is an adult with an advanced solid tumor such as melanoma, head and neck, liver or kidney cancer. Sequenced material: CD4+ or CD8+ T cells sorted from blood, taken in a trial of the OX40 agonist ivuxolimab. The encoded CDR3 is CASTISGTSGYEQYF. The DNA sequence is TGTGCCAGCACTATTTCCGGGACTAGCGGATACGAGCAGTACTTC.